This entry lists 31 T cell receptor beta chains sequenced from one sample in a study of CD4 T cell repertoires in COVID-19 (dated by TCRdb to the early 2020s). The receptor library was made with the immunoSEQ multiplex PCR assay. TCRdb limited this immuneACCESS table to in-frame rearrangements with V and J called. A share of clones is missing; checked studies link under half to unresolved V genes, and the rest is unexplained. This sample gives approximately 79,000 clones in total; about 80% of them show up just once. Of the sample, 0.45% to 0.7% is held by the ten largest clones. Interpreted using the paper, the time point label stands for: sample from a COVID-19-recovered individual after infection. Sequenced here: CD4+ T cells from peripheral blood, sampled after recovery from COVID-19. These receptors were collected from a human donor who had COVID-19.

The J gene is TRBJ1-5, the V gene TRBV6-4; D is ambiguous. CDR1 and CDR2 from the germline V gene are MRHNA and SNTAGT. The CDR3 has 13 residues. V was cut by 2 bases and J by 6 bases, with 8 bases left in between. CDR3 sequence: CASSDEVGQPQHF. The CDR3 nucleotides read TGTGCCAGCAGTGACGAGGTTGGTCAGCCCCAGCATTTT.

In its sample, this clone was seen a few times. The J gene is TRBJ1-2, the V gene TRBV19; 12 nucleotides agree with TRBD1. Germline lookup yields CDR1 LNHDA and CDR2 SQIVND (reference sequence). The V segment lost 5 bases and the J segment 6 bases; nucleotides outside the gene matches: 4. The CDR3 runs to 14 residues. CDR3 DNA sequence: TGTGCCAGTAGTTTGGGACAGGGGGCGAATGGCTACACCTTC. This codes for CASSLGQGANGYTF.

This chain connects TRBV5-4 to TRBJ2-3, with no clear D. Trimming left V 0 bases short and J 2 bases short, with 4 bases between. Germline loops: CDR1 SGHNT, CDR2 YYREEE (reference sequence). The CDR3 sequence is 13 residues long. The CDR3, as DNA: TGTGCCAGCAGCTTGGTTCACACAGATACGCAGTATTTT. It is translated as CASSLVHTDTQYF.

The genes are TRBV11-2 and TRBJ2-3; 8 positions match TRBD2. With 0 bases clipped from V and 3 bases from J, the junction kept 5 bases outside the gene matches. The germline CDR1 and CDR2 sequences are SGHAT and FQNNGV. The CDR3 has 16 residues. The chain's CDR3 is CASSLDRSSGTDTQYF. In nucleotides, the CDR3 is TGTGCCAGCAGCTTAGATCGATCTAGCGGGACAGATACGCAGTATTTT.

The V and J genes are TRBV6-2 or TRBV6-3 and TRBJ2-7; D may be TRBD2 (6 bases). CDR1 and CDR2 (germline): MNHEY, SVGEGT. The CDR3 is 15 residues long. Trimming left V 6 bases short and J 1 base short, with 16 bases between. As DNA, the CDR3 is TGTGCCAGCAGCCGACTGGACGGGGGTTCCTACGAGCAGTACTTC. Protein sequence: CASSRLDGGSYEQYF.

The genes are TRBV7-2 and TRBJ2-1; 11 nucleotides match TRBD2. The length of the CDR3 is 17 residues. Germline-derived CDR1 and CDR2 are SGHTA and FQGNSA. J was trimmed by 3 bases and V by 5 bases; bases with no gene match: 9. This CDR3 reads CASSLLSGLAGYNEQFF. CDR3 DNA sequence: TGTGCCAGCAGCCTACTAAGTGGACTAGCGGGCTACAATGAGCAGTTCTTC.

The V gene is TRBV5-6, the J gene TRBJ2-2; 8 bases line up with TRBD2. Germline CDR1 is SGHDT and CDR2 is YYEEEE. CDR3 length: 16 amino acids. The V gene end was trimmed by 3 bases and the J gene end by 2 bases; junction bases not matched to a gene: 6. CDR3 coding DNA: TGTGCCAGCAGCTCGACGGGAGGGACCAACACCGGGGAGCTGTTTTTT. Amino acid sequence: CASSSTGGTNTGELFF.

This clone was counted a single time. The chain employs TRBV7-3 and TRBJ1-1, with TRBD1 matching over 9 bases. The ends lost 5 bases at V and 6 bases at J; junction bases unmatched: 4. Germline V gene data show CDR1 as SGHTA and CDR2 as FQGTGA. The length of the CDR3 is 13 residues. CDR3 residues: CASSRDRGAEAFF. DNA of the CDR3: TGTGCCAGCAGCCGTGACAGGGGGGCTGAAGCTTTCTTT.

This clone was counted once. The chain joins TRBV5-8 to TRBJ2-3; D gene uncertain. Trimming pared 1 base from V and 6 bases from J, leaving 3 bases between. This CDR3 has 11 residues. From germline, CDR1 is SGHTS and CDR2 YDEGEE. The CDR3: CASSLPDTQYF. CDR3 bases: TGTGCCAGCAGCTTGCCCGATACGCAGTATTTT.

The chain couples TRBV5-1 to TRBJ2-3; TRBD2 matches 8 bases. The length of the CDR3 is 16 residues. Germline V gene sequence: CDR1 SGHRS, CDR2 YFSETQ. The junction had 8 bases not matched to a gene; V was cut back by 3 bases and J by 2 bases. The CDR3 sequence: CASSWEGRGATDTQYF. CDR3 sequence (DNA): TGCGCCAGCAGCTGGGAGGGGCGGGGGGCCACAGATACGCAGTATTTT.

This chain joins TRBV28 and TRBJ1-2; 9 bases line up with TRBD1. Germline CDR1 and CDR2: MDHEN and SYDVKM. With V trimmed by 5 bases and J by 10 bases, 14 bases remained unmatched. This CDR3 spans 15 amino acids. CDR3 residues: CASSVKTGGPGDYTF. CDR3 sequence (DNA): TGTGCCAGCAGTGTTAAGACAGGGGGTCCAGGTGACTACACCTTC.

V gene TRBV5-4 combines with J gene TRBJ1-1; D uncertain. CDR3 size: 13 residues. Deletions cut 0 bases from V and 1 base from J, with 4 bases between. The germline CDR1 and CDR2 sequences are SGHNT and YYREEE (reference sequence). CDR3 DNA sequence: TGTGCCAGCAGCTTGGCCGGGAACACTGAAGCTTTCTTT. Translating gives CASSLAGNTEAFF.

The chain uses TRBV7-2 and TRBJ1-6; TRBD1 matches 7 bases. V trimming: 6 bases; J trimming: 2 bases; junction bases outside the gene matches: 4. CDR1 is SGHTA, CDR2 FQGNSA, per germline. This CDR3 is 15 amino acids long. CDR3 DNA sequence: TGTGCCAGCAGGGGCGACAGGGCCTATAATTCACCCCTCCACTTT. It codes for CASRGDRAYNSPLHF.

The genes are TRBV4-2 and TRBJ1-4; a weak D match, TRBD1 (5 bases). Trimming stripped 1 base from V and 5 bases from J, with 14 bases between. The germline V gene has CDR1 LGHNA and CDR2 YNFKEQ. The CDR3 has 16 amino acids. This chain's CDR3 is CASSQGRRGRNEKLFF. DNA of the CDR3: TGTGCCAGCAGCCAAGGGAGGAGGGGCCGGAATGAAAAACTGTTTTTT.

The sample holds a few counts of this clone. This sequence joins TRBV7-9 and TRBJ2-7, with a weak D call TRBD1 (6 bases). Looked up from germline, CDR1 is SEHNR and CDR2 is FQNEAQ (reference sequence). V was trimmed by 5 bases and J by 0 bases, leaving 8 bases between them. This CDR3 region has 13 residues. Here the CDR3 DNA reads TGTGCCAGCAGCCGGGACAACTCCTACGAGCAGTACTTC. This translates into CASSRDNSYEQYF.

The table lists this clone with a count of one. V gene TRBV3-1 (or the pseudogene TRBV3-2) combines with J gene TRBJ1-1, with 8 bases lining up with TRBD1. Germline assignment: CDR1 LGHDT and CDR2 YNNKEL (reference sequence). With V trimmed by 4 bases and J by 9 bases, 7 bases remained unmatched. The CDR3 consists of 13 residues. Here the CDR3 DNA reads TGTGCCAGCAGCCTTGGGACAGGACAGAAAGCTTTCTTT. It translates to CASSLGTGQKAFF.

The V call is TRBV5-1, the J call TRBJ1-2; 7 bases agree with TRBD1. CDR1 and CDR2 from the germline V gene are SGHRS and YFSETQ. V was clipped by 1 base and J by 2 bases; unmatched bases: 2. This CDR3 is 14 amino acids long. CDR3 residues: CASSLIQGNYGYTF. The DNA of the CDR3 is TGCGCCAGCAGCTTGATACAGGGGAACTATGGCTACACCTTC.

The rearrangement uses TRBV10-2 and TRBJ1-6, with D possibly matching TRBD1 (5 bases). V gave up 10 bases and J gave up 9 bases, with 25 bases separating them. The V gene's germline CDR1 is WSHSY and CDR2 SAAADI. The CDR3 consists of 16 residues. The CDR3 region has the DNA TGCGCCACCACACTGCTTGGGACCAAACCCGGTTCACCCCTCCACTTT. Protein sequence: CATTLLGTKPGSPLHF.

The CDR3 DNA is TGTGCCAGCAGCTTGGGTAGCGGGGGGGCCGGCGGGGAGCTGTTTTTT. Encoded protein: CASSLGSGGAGGELFF. The chain employs TRBV5-4 and TRBJ2-2; 11 nucleotides agree with TRBD2. The J segment lost 7 bases and the V segment lost 0 bases, leaving 5 bases of the junction unmatched. The CDR3 consists of 16 residues. The germline CDR1 and CDR2 sequences are SGHNT and YYREEE (reference sequence).

The chain couples TRBV11-2 to TRBJ2-1, with 10 bases matching TRBD1. The CDR3 runs to 15 residues. Trimming removed 5 bases from V and 8 bases from J; junction bases left unmatched: 9. Per germline, CDR1 SGHAT and CDR2 FQNNGV. CDR3 residues: CASSQHGTGEDEQFF. The CDR3 nucleotides read TGTGCCAGCAGCCAGCATGGGACAGGGGAGGATGAGCAGTTCTTC.

The rearrangement uses TRBV5-4 and TRBJ2-5; TRBD2 aligns across 14 bases. Germline-derived CDR1 and CDR2 are SGHNT and YYREEE (reference sequence). V gave up 4 bases and J gave up 1 base; unmatched junction bases: 12. The CDR3 sequence is 19 residues long. CDR3 coding DNA: TGTGCCAGCAGCCCGGGACTAGCGGGAGTTAGGTTCGTCCAAGAGACCCAGTACTTC. Translation: CASSPGLAGVRFVQETQYF.

The V and J genes are TRBV7-8 and TRBJ1-5, with D perhaps matching TRBD1 (5 bases). The CDR3 is 16 residues long. The germline gives CDR1 SGHVS, CDR2 FQNEAQ. V lost 7 bases and J lost 0, with 16 bases in between. The CDR3 DNA reads TGTGCCAGCACCCAAAACGGGGGGGATAGCAATCAGCCCCAGCATTTT. Protein: CASTQNGGDSNQPQHF. The full variable domain, rest sourced from reference TRBV7-8 and TRBJ1-5, is GAGVSQSPRYKVAKRGQDVALRCDPISGHVSLFWYQQALGQGPEFLTYFQNEAQLDKSGLPSDRFFAERPEGSVSTLKIQRTQQEDSAVYLCASTQNGGDSNQPQHFGDGTRLSIL.

This sequence joins TRBV9 and TRBJ1-3; D remains ambiguous. Germline V CDR1 and CDR2: SGDLS, YYNGEE. This CDR3 is built from 17 residues. Trimming removed 4 bases at V and 0 bases at J, with 17 bases between. CDR3 residues: CASSPRRVGDSGNTIYF. The CDR3 nucleotides read TGTGCCAGCAGCCCCCGTCGTGTCGGCGACTCTGGAAACACCATATATTTT.

V and J are TRBV4-2 and TRBJ2-3; 7 nucleotides align to TRBD2. V lost 1 base, J lost 6 bases, and 4 bases stayed unmatched. Germline V gene data show CDR1 as LGHNA and CDR2 as YNFKEQ. This CDR3 spans 14 amino acids. CDR3: CASSQGDYPDTQYF. The CDR3 coding sequence is TGTGCCAGCAGCCAAGGGGACTACCCCGATACGCAGTATTTT.

The chain carries TRBV9 and TRBJ1-4, with 7 bases fitting TRBD1. The germline V gene encodes CDR1 SGDLS and CDR2 YYNGEE. The ends lost 0 bases at V and 4 bases at J; junction bases unmatched: 0. The CDR3 covers 14 residues. Written as DNA, the CDR3 is TGTGCCAGCAGCGTAGACAGGGGTAATGAAAAACTGTTTTTT. It encodes CASSVDRGNEKLFF.

This clone was observed a few times. The sample contains more than one DNA sequence encoding this CDR3. The V and J genes are TRBV5-5 and TRBJ1-5, with TRBD1 matching 7 bases. CDR1 is SGHKS and CDR2 is YYEKEE in the germline V gene (reference sequence). V was clipped by 0 bases and J by 4 bases; unmatched bases: 4. The CDR3 consists of 15 residues. In nucleotides, the CDR3 is TGTGCCAGCAGCTTGGCCGGGACAGAGAATCAGCCCCAGCATTTT. It codes for CASSLAGTENQPQHF. The full variable domain, with the rest looked up from reference TRBV5-5 and TRBJ1-5, is DAGVTQSPTHLIKTRGQQVTLRCSPISGHKSVSWYQQVLGQGPQFIFQYYEKEERGRGNFPDRFSARQFPNYSSELNVNALLLGDSALYLCASSLAGTENQPQHFGDGTRLSIL.

This clone was observed a single time. V and J are TRBV6-5 and TRBJ2-3; D not certain. Germline CDR1 MNHEY, CDR2 SVGAGI. V was cut by 0 bases and J by 6 bases, with 4 bases left in between. The CDR3 is 12 residues long. CDR3 bases: TGTGCCAGCAGTTACTCCGGCGATACGCAGTATTTT. This codes for CASSYSGDTQYF.

This chain uses TRBV6-5 with TRBJ1-3; no firm D call. Deletions cut 4 bases from V and 4 bases from J, with 14 bases between. CDR1 and CDR2 (germline): MNHEY, SVGAGI. The CDR3 covers 15 residues. This CDR3 is CASSFLWGRGNTIYF. The CDR3 DNA reads TGTGCCAGCAGTTTCTTGTGGGGTCGAGGAAACACCATATATTTT.

The genes are TRBV19 and TRBJ2-2; D is perhaps TRBD1 (5 bases). Germline CDR1 LNHDA, CDR2 SQIVND (reference sequence). CDR3 length: 16 amino acids. Trimming stripped 5 bases from V and 2 bases from J, with 15 bases between. CDR3 in DNA: TGTGCCAGTAGTGTCCAGGGCTTGCCTAACACCGGGGAGCTGTTTTTT. This codes for CASSVQGLPNTGELFF.

This chain joins TRBV2 and TRBJ1-1, with D maybe TRBD1 (5 bases). The V end was cut by 7 bases, the J end by 4 bases, with 13 bases between. From germline, CDR1 is SNHLY and CDR2 FYNNEI. The CDR3 contains 13 residues. The CDR3 DNA is TGTGCCAGCAAAGATACAGGAATCACTGAAGCTTTCTTT. Its translation: CASKDTGITEAFF.

V and J are TRBV28 and TRBJ1-4, with no clear D. This CDR3 is built from 11 residues. V lost 4 bases and J lost 12, with 9 bases in between. The germline V gene encodes CDR1 MDHEN and CDR2 SYDVKM. CDR3 residues: CASSSSQELFF. The CDR3 DNA sequence: TGTGCCAGCAGTTCCTCCCAGGAACTGTTTTTT.